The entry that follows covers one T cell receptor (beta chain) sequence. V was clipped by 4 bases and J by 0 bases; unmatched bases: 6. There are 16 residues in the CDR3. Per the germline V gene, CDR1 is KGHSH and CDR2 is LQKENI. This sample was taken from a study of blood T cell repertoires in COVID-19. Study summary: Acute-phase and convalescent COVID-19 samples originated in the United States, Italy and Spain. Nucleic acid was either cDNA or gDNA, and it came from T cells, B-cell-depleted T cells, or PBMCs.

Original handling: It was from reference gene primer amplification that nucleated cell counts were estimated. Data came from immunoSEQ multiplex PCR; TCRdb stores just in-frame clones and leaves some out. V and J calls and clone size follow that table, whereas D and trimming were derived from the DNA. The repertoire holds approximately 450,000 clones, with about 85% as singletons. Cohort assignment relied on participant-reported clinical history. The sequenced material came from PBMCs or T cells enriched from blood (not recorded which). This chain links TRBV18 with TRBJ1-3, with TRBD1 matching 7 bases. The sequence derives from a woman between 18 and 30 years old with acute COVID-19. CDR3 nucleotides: TGTGCCAGCTCACAAACCGGGACAGTCTCTGGAAACACCATATATTTT. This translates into CASSQTGTVSGNTIYF.